This T cell receptor beta chain was sequenced during a study of T cell responses to AZD1222 COVID-19 vaccine. Study-wide points: In all cases, repertoires were sampled only after the peak T cell response. Vaccine-related CD4 TCRs covered spike, predominating at 160-218 and 743-854. White British people made up most donors, females outnumbered males, and clonal diversity was possibly underestimated.

Second-dose intervals near 4 or 12 weeks were combined. With respect to this clone: Its antigen is as yet unknown.

Trimming removed 0 bases at V and 4 bases at J, with 15 bases between. This CDR3 is 16 amino acids long. Germline CDR1 and CDR2: LGHNT and FRNRAP. Only in-frame clones appear in the TCRdb table, and some are missing; sequencing was by immunoSEQ multiplex PCR. The data show under 200,000 clones, about 90% seen once. The TCR comes from an adult who received the AZD1222 COVID-19 vaccine. V is TRBV12-5 and J is TRBJ1-2; unclear D gene. Sequenced here: peripheral blood, sampled 28 days after the second AZD1222 dose. CDR3 in DNA: TGTGCTAGTGGTTTGGTTAAGAGTAATCAAGGCTATGGCTACACCTTC. Its protein is CASGLVKSNQGYGYTF.